Below, one TCR beta chain is given with its context. Assay used: immunoSEQ multiplex PCR; TCRdb lists only in-frame clones, some missing. The table has fewer than 200,000 clones, over 65% seen once. This sample is drawn from a study of blood T cell repertoires in COVID-19. Germline V gene data show CDR1 as SGHNT and CDR2 as YYREEE (reference sequence). V lost 5 bases, J lost 8 bases, and 16 bases lay in between. The CDR3 is made up of 14 amino acids. This study enrolled people aged 18 to 89 from roughly 24 US geographic areas. The material sequenced was PBMCs or T cells enriched from blood (not recorded which). The chain joins TRBV5-4 to TRBJ1-4, with D perhaps matching TRBD1 (6 bases). This clonotype originated in a woman in her forties or fifties who had recovered from COVID-19. CDR3 residues: CASRPGPQGEKLFF. The CDR3 coding sequence is TGTGCCAGCAGACCGGGCCCGCAGGGGGAAAAACTGTTTTTT.